This T cell receptor beta chain is drawn from a study of CD8 T cells in Susac syndrome. The CDR3 spans 14 residues. V was trimmed by 2 bases and J by 2 bases, leaving 8 bases between them. Looked up from germline, CDR1 is MNHEY and CDR2 is SVGAGI. RNA totalling roughly 0.5 to 1 ug underwent reverse transcription with random hexamers. TCRdb processed the immunoSEQ multiplex PCR reads anew with MiXCR; each CDR3 protein has one entry. In the table there are about 76,000 distinct CDR3 sequences, approximately 93% of which are singletons. Sequencing used CD8+ T cells from PBMCs. V gene TRBV6-5 combines with J gene TRBJ2-3, with D perhaps TRBD1 (6 bases). The TCR originated in a human donor with Susac syndrome. CDR3: CASSYGQNTDTQYF. The CDR3 DNA is TGTGCCAGCAGTTACGGACAGAACACAGATACGCAGTATTTT.